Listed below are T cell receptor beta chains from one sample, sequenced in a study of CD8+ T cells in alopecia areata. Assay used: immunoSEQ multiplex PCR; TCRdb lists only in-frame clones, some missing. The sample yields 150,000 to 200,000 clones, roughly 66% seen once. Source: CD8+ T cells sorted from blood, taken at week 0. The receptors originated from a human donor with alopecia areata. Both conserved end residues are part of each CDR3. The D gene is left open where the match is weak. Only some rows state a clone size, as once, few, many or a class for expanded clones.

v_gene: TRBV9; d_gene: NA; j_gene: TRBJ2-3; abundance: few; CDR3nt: TGTGCCAGCAGCGTAAATGCCGATACGCAGTATTTT; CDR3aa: CASSVNADTQYF
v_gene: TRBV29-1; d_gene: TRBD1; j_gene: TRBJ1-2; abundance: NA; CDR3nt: TGCAGCGTCGACAGGGAATATGGCTACACCTTC; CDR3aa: CSVDREYGYTF
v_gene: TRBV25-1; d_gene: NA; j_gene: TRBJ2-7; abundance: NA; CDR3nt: TGTGCCAGCAGTGAATATTACGAGCAGTACTTC; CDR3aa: CASSEYYEQYF
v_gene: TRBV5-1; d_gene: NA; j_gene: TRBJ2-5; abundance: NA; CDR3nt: TGCGCCAGCAGCTTGTTTCCAAGGGAGATAATGGAGACCCAGTACTTC; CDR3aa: CASSLFPREIMETQYF
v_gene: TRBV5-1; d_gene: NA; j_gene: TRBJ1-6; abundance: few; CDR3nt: TGCGCCAGCAGCTCGGGGAGGAGCTCCTATAATTCACCCCTCCACTTT; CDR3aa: CASSSGRSSYNSPLHF
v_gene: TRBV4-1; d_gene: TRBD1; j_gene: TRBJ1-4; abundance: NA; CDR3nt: TGCGCCAGCAGCCAGGGGACAGGGGAGCATGAAAAACTGTTTTTT; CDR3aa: CASSQGTGEHEKLFF
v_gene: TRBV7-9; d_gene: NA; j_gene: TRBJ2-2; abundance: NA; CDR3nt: TGTGCCAGCAGCTTAGAAGCCAGGGGGAACACCGGGGAGCTGTTTTTT; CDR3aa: CASSLEARGNTGELFF
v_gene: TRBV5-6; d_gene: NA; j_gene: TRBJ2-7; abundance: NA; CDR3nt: TGTGCCAGCGATCAGGGCAGGAGCTCCTACGAGCAGTACTTC; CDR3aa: CASDQGRSSYEQYF
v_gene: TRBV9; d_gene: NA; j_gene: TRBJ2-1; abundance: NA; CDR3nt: TGTGCCAGCAGCTTAAACAATGAGCAGTTCTTC; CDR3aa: CASSLNNEQFF
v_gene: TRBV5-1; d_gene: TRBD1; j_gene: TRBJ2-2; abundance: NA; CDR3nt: TGCGCCAGCAGCATGGACAGGACCACGAACACCGGGGAGCTGTTTTTT; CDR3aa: CASSMDRTTNTGELFF
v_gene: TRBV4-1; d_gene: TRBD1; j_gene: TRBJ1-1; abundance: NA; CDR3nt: TGCGCCAGCAGCACCCACAGGGGGTCGGACACTGAAGCTTTCTTT; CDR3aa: CASSTHRGSDTEAFF
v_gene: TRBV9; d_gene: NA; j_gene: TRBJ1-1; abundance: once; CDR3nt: TGTGCCAGCAGCCCCTATGGGTACACTGAAGCTTTCTTT; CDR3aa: CASSPYGYTEAFF
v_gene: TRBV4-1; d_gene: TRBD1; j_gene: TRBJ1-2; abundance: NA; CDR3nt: TGCGCCAGCAGCCAAGATTCCCTGACAGGGTATGGCTACACCTTC; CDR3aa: CASSQDSLTGYGYTF
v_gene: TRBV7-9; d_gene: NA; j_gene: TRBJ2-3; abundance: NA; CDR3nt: TGTGCCAGCAGCTTAGACGGACTGTCGGATACGCAGTATTTT; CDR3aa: CASSLDGLSDTQYF
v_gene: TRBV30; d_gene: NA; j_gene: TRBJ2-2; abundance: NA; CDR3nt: TGTGCCTGGAGTTCTCCCTACACCGGGGAGCTGTTTTTT; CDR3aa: CAWSSPYTGELFF
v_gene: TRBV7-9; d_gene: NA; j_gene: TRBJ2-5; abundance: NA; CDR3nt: TGTGCCAGCAGCTCTACGTCGGCCAGGGCGAGTTTGGAAGAGACCCAGTACTTC; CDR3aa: CASSSTSARASLEETQYF
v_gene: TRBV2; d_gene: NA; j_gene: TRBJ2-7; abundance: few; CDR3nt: TGTGCCAGCAGTGAACTGGCCCTCTACGAGCAGTACTTC; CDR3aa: CASSELALYEQYF
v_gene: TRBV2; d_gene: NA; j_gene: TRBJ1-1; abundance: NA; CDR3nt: TGTGCCAGCATCTCTTATGAAGCTTTCTTT; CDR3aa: CASISYEAFF
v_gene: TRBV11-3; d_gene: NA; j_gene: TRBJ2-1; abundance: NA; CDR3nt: TGTGCCAGCAGCCCCTGGGAGAATGAGCAGTTCTTC; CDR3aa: CASSPWENEQFF
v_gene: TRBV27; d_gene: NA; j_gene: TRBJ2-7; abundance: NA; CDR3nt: TGTGCCAGCAGATCCAATGGGCCCGAGTACTTC; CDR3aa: CASRSNGPEYF
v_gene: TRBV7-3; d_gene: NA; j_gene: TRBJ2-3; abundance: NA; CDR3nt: TGTGCCAGCAGTCTAGGATCGGATCCGACGCAGTATTTT; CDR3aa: CASSLGSDPTQYF
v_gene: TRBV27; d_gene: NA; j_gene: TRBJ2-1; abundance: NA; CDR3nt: TGTGCCAGCAGTTTGGTAGCGATGGGCAATGAGCAGTTCTTC; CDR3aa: CASSLVAMGNEQFF
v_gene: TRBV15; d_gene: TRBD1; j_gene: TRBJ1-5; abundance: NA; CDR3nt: TGTGCCACCAGCAGCGACAGGGGACGGACTCAGCCCCAGCATTTT; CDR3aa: CATSSDRGRTQPQHF
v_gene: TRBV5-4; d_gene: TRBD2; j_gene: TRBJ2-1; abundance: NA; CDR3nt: TGTGCCAGCAGCTTGGGACTAGCGGGGGCACCCTACAATGAGCAGTTCTTC; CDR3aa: CASSLGLAGAPYNEQFF
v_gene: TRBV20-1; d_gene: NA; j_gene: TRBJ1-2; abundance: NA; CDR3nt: TGCAGTGTTCGGGGGCCCTTCGGCTACACCTTC; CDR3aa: CSVRGPFGYTF
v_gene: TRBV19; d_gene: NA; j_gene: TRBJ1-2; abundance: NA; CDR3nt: TGTGCCAGTAGTATGGGGGGGCCAGGGTATGGCTACACCTTC; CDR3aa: CASSMGGPGYGYTF
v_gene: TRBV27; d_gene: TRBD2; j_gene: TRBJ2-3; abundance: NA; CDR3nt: TGTGCCAGCAGTTCAGGCGGGGGGGCATCAGATACGCAGTATTTT; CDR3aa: CASSSGGGASDTQYF
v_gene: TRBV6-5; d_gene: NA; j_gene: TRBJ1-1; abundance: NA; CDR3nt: TGTGCCAGCAGTTACGTCGCGGACACTGAAGCTTTCTTT; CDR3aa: CASSYVADTEAFF
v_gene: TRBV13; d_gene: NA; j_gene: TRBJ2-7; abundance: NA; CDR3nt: TGTGCCAGCAGCTCCGGGACGAAATACGAGCAGTACTTC; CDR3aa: CASSSGTKYEQYF
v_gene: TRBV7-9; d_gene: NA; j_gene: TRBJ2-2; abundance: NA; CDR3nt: TGTGCCAGCAGCTCCACTGGTGGTGTTACCGGGGAGCTGTTTTTT; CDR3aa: CASSSTGGVTGELFF
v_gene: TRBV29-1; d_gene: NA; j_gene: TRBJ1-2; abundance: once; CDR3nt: TGCAGCCTCCGAACGGGGGTCGACGGCTACACCTTC; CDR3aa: CSLRTGVDGYTF
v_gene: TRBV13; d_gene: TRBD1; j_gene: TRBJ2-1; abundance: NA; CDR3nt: TGTGCCAGCAGCTTAGCGAGGGGGCAGGGTGAGCAGTTCTTC; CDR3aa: CASSLARGQGEQFF
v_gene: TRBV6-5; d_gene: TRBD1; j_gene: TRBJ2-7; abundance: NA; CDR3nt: TGTGCCAGCAGCCGAACACCTGGACAGGCCTACGAGCAGTACTTC; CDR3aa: CASSRTPGQAYEQYF
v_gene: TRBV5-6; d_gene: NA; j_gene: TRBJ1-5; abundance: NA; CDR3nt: TGTGCCAGCAGCTTGGTTGGGGACAGCAATCAGCCCCAGCATTTT; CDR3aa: CASSLVGDSNQPQHF
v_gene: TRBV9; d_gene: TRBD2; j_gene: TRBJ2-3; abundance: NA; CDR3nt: TGTGCCAGCAGCCTTAAGACTAGCGGGGGGGCAGATACGCAGTATTTT; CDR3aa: CASSLKTSGGADTQYF
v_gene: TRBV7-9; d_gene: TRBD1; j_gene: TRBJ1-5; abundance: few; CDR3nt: TGTGCCAGCAGCTTAGGGGACAGGGACCAGCCCCAGCATTTT; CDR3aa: CASSLGDRDQPQHF